This T cell receptor beta chain emerged from a study of blood T cell repertoires in COVID-19 (dated by TCRdb to about 2020). Turning to the overall study: Samples covering the acute and convalescent phases of COVID-19 were provided by collaborators in the United States, Italy and Spain. The prospective study material was composed of cDNA or gDNA derived from T cells, B-cell-depleted T cells, or PBMCs. Subjects who had been exposed to COVID-19, were actively infected with it, or had recovered from it provided the deeply sampled blood TCRbeta repertoires that made up the dataset. A freely available public database, intended as a resource for researchers studying the immune response to SARS-CoV-2, is where the repertoires were released. The samples were drawn from two sources: the first 160 participants of the ongoing ImmuneRACE study, and 950 to 1,500 subjects contributed by 6 global collaborators. Sample metadata almost always included a de-identified subject ID, COVID-19 status, age in years and sex. Where available, HLA class I and class II types were obtained from metadata supplied by the sample provider rather than from assay-based typing.

Study-wide findings and limitations: The quantity of clinical and demographic metadata differed by source and by participant and was supplied without curation.

From the cysteine up to the phenylalanine, the CDR3 has a length of 13 residues. This entry keeps only the CDR3 DNA: 39 bases, framed from base 1. CDR1 and CDR2 (SEHNR, FQNEAQ) derive from the germline V gene (reference sequence). The V and J ends are trimmed by 5 bases and 12 bases, leaving 16 bases between them. The collaborating institutions used their own protocols to collect whole blood in K2EDTA tubes. Collaborator samples were shipped for TCRbeta analysis as frozen whole blood, isolated PBMCs, or DNA extracted from either sample type. The immunoSEQ Assay, a bias-controlled multiplex PCR, was used to amplify TCRbeta CDR3 regions from genomic DNA. In the paper's pipeline: The number of nucleated cells in each sample was estimated by amplification of reference gene primers within the assay. To quantify the absolute abundance of each unique TCRbeta CDR3 rearrangement, sequence reads were collapsed and filtered. For each sample, productive Simpson clonality was calculated as the square root of Simpson's diversity index across productive rearrangements. Not all clones reach the TCRdb copy of this immuneACCESS table, which keeps in-frame sequences only. Checked studies attribute under half of the gap to unresolved V genes and leave the rest unexplained. The V and J calls and clone size are taken from that table; D and trimming were inferred from the DNA. This sample comprises fewer than 150,000 clones, about 86% of them detected only once. Jointly, the top ten make up more than 4% of the sample.

A word on this clone: Its antigen specificity is not known. No much larger clone exists at a distance of one base, and base qualities are not known.

The chain employs TRBV7-9 and TRBJ1-4; TRBD1 is possibly the D segment (5 matching bases). This TCR derives from a woman aged 35 to 49 with acute or convalescent COVID-19. The material sequenced was peripheral blood. The CDR3 region reads CASSIPNTGELFF. The sequenced DNA: TGTGCCAGCAGCATACCCAATACGGGGGAACTGTTTTTT.